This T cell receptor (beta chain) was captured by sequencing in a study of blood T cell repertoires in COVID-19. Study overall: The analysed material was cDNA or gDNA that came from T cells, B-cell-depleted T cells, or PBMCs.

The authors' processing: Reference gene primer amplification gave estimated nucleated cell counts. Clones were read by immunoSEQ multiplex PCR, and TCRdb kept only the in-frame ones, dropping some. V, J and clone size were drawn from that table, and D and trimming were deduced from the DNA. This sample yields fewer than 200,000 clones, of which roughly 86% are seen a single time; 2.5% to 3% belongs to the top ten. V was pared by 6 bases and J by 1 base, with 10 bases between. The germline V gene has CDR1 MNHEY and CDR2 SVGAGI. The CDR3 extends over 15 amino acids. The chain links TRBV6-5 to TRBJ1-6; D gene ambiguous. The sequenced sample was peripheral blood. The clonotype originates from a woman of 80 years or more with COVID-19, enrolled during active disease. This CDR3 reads CASRQRESYNSPLHF. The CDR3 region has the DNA TGTGCCAGCAGACAACGGGAGTCCTATAATTCACCCCTCCACTTT.